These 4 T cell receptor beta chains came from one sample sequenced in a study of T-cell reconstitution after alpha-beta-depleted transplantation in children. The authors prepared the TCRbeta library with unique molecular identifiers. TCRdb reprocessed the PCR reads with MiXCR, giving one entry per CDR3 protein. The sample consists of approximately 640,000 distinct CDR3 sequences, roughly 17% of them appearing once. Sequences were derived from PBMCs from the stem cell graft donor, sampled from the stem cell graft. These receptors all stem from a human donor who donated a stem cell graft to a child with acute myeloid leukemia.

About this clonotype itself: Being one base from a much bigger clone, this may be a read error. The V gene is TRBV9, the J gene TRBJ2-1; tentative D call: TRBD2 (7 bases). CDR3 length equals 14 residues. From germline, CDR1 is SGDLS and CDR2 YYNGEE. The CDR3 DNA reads TGTGCCAGCAGCGAGGGGGGGGCCTACAATGAGCAGATCTTC. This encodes CASSEGGAYNEQIF.

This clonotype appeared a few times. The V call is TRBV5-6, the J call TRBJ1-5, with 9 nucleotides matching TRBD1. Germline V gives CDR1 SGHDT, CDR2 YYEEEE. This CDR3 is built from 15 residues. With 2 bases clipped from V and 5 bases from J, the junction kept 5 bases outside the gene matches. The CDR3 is CASSLGTGTYQPQHF. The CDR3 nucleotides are TGTGCCAGCAGCTTAGGGACAGGGACCTATCAGCCCCAGCATTTT.

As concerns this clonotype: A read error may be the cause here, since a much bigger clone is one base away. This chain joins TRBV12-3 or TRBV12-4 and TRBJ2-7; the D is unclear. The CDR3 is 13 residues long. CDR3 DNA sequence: TGTGCCGGCAGTTTATCCGCGACCTACGAGCAGTACTTC. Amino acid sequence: CAGSLSATYEQYF.

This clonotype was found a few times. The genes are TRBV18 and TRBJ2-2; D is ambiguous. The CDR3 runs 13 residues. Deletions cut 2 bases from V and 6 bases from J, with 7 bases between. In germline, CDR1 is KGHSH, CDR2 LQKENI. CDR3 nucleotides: TGTGCCAGCTCACCAGTCGATCCCGGGGAGCTGTTTTTT. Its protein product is CASSPVDPGELFF.